This section outlines one TCR beta chain sequence together with its context. Its antigen is as yet unknown. Each CD8+ T cell subset was flow-sorted in triplicate. Every sort contained about 310,000 cells. The V gene's germline CDR1 is MNHEY and CDR2 SVGAGI. The CDR3 consists of 14 residues. The source of the sample is a study of CXCR3-negative and CXCR3-positive naive CD8 T cells. Study-wide results and caveats: Memory cells showed distinct TRBV-TRBJ patterns, while the two naive subsets matched.

With UMI labels, 5' RACE was used to prepare the TRB cDNA libraries. TCRdb re-called the 5' RACE reads and catalogs CDR3 proteins one per entry, DNA excluded. This listing includes tens of thousands of distinct CDR3 sequences. The chain uses TRBV6-5 and TRBJ2-7. Specimen: naive CXCR3- CD8+ T cells from blood. Specified subset: CD45RO-CCR7+CD27+CD95- naive CD8+ T cells lacking CXCR3 (TNR3-). The origin of this receptor is a human donor in good health. Some clones in this sample may be carry-over from other donors' samples. This chain's CDR3 is CASSYEEPSDEQYF.